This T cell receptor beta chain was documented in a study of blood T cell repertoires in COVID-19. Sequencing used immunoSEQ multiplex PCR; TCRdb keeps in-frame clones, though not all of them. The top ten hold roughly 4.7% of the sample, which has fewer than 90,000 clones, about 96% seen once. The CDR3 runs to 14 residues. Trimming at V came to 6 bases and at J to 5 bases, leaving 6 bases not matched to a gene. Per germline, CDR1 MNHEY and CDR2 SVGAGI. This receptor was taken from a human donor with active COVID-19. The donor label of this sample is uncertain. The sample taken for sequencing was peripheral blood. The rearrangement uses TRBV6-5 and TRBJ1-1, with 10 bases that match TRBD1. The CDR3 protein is CASSWTGGRTEAFF. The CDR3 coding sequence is TGTGCCAGCAGCTGGACAGGGGGAAGAACTGAAGCTTTCTTT.